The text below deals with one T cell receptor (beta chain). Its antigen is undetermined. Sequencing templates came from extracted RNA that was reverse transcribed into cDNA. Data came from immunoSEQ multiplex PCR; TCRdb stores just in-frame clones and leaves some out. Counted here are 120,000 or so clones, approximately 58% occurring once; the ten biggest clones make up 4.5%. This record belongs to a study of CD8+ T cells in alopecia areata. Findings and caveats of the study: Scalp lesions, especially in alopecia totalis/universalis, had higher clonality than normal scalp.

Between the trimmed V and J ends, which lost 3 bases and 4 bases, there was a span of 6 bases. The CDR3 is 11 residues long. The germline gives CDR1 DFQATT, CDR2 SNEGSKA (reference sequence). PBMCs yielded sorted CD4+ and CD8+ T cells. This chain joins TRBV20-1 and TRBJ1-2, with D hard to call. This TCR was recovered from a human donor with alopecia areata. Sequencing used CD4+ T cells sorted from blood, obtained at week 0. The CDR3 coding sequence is TGCAGTGCTAGGAGGGCCTATGGCTACACCTTC. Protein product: CSARRAYGYTF.